This T cell receptor (beta chain) comes out of a study of T cell repertoires in cytomegalovirus infection. Turning to the study itself: HLA-B-restricted CMV epitopes that are well studied were used alongside recently identified HLA-C-restricted ones. Indications came from public TCR beta signatures; they pointed to CMV infection and to a matching HLA type.

Each CDR3 protein gets one entry after TCRdb re-called the reads with MiXCR. The table includes around 710,000 distinct CDR3 sequences, just under 30% detected once. This clonotype was picked up many times. Its target is unknown. Study results and limitations: Ex vivo, HLA-C-restricted CMV-specific TCR beta clonotypes prevailed over the rest of the response. Accumulated public TCR beta family frequency recognized individuals carrying CMV together with the relevant HLA.

The germline V gene has CDR1 SGHVS and CDR2 FNYEAQ. J lost 2 bases, V lost 2 bases, and 2 bases had no gene match. The CDR3 is made up of 15 amino acids. This sequence originates from a human donor in good health (CMV status not recorded). Some clones in this sample may be carry-over from other donors' samples. This chain links TRBV7-6 with TRBJ2-3; 9 bases line up with TRBD2. The specimen comprised cultured CD8+ T cells from PBMCs, sampled from culture after CMV antigen stimulation. The DNA for the CDR3 is TGTGCCAGCAGCTTACTAGCGGGGCCCACAGATACGCAGTATTTT. This sequence encodes CASSLLAGPTDTQYF.